This T cell receptor beta chain was recorded in a study of T-cell reconstitution after alpha-beta-depleted transplantation in children. TCRbeta library construction was performed incorporating unique molecular identifiers. MiXCR, applied by TCRdb to the PCR reads, yields one record per CDR3 protein. The data show 380,000 or so distinct CDR3 sequences, more than 10% seen once. Germline values: CDR1 SQVTM, CDR2 ANQGSEA. The CDR3 runs to 13 residues. V shed 6 bases and J shed 1 base, with 12 bases lying between them. This clonotype showed up just a few times. The chain joins TRBV29-1 to TRBJ2-5; D may match TRBD1 or TRBD2 (6 bases each). The sample consisted of PBMCs, taken from the stem cell graft. This receptor was identified in a human donor who donated a stem cell graft to a child with Fanconi anemia. The DNA for the CDR3 is TGCAGCGTAGTGGGGGGCGGCCAAGAGACCCAGTACTTC. It encodes CSVVGGGQETQYF.